This T cell receptor beta chain was recovered during a study of CD4 T cells in relation to SARS-CoV-2 and coronaviruses (dated by TCRdb to the early 2020s). About the study as a whole: In the ViraFEST assay, PBMCs were cultured with antigen for 9 to 11 days, after which TCR beta CDR3s were sequenced to identify antigen-specific clonal expansions. An HIV-1 Nef peptide pool or a culture without peptide was used as the negative reference condition. HLA restriction was mapped for shared crossreactive spike epitopes using patient-derived lymphoblastoid cell lines. At the level of individual TCR clonotypes, the study evaluated whether memory CD4+ T cells crossreact between the spike proteins of SARS-CoV-2 and those of common cold coronaviruses. The Adaptive Biotechnologies TCR-sequencing kit was used to sequence samples from three pre-COVID donors and the naive versus memory experiments, whereas other data were Illumina-based. For other donors in the study, expansion assays were sequenced with a different, Illumina-based TCR-beta assay. What the study reported, not specific to this receptor: Crossreactive clones showed significantly weaker SARS-CoV-2-driven expansion than monoreactive clones, consistent with antigenic imprinting. Small numbers of patients and of tested TCRs were a limitation of the study. Pre-pandemic and post-infection samples were not both contributed by any donor, so tracing of the source of pre-existing responses was limited. Around three fifths of donors had memory CD4+ clonotypes that crossrecognized SARS-CoV-2 and at least one common cold coronavirus spike. Crossreactivity analysis was centred on spike protein, so crossreactivity against other viral proteins was not assessed.

Of note for this clone: Its antigen remains undetermined. Base qualities were left out, and no much larger clone turns up one base away.

V is reduced by 2 bases and J by 4 bases, leaving a spacing of 5 bases between them. The CDR3 spans 12 residues, from the cysteine through the phenylalanine. Only the CDR3 region is kept as DNA, spanning 36 bases read in frame from base 1. Per the germline V gene (reference sequence), LGHDT is the CDR1 and YNNKEL is the CDR2. CD4+ T cells from unexposed donors were collected before the COVID-19 pandemic (2011-2018). The EasySep CD4+ T cell isolation kit was used to isolate CD4+ T cells once the cultures had run for roughly 10 days. As cell number allowed, CD4+ T cells from unexposed donors were tested for reactivity to SARS-CoV-2 S and N and to four common cold coronavirus spike pools. Each well held 1.5 million to 2.5 million PBMCs cultured in IMDM containing around 4.9% human AB serum and approximately 9 IU/ml IL-2. Half of the culture medium was replaced with fresh IL-2-containing medium on days 3 and 7. Triplicate replicate wells were generally used for each peptide culture condition. The leukapheresis product used for the unexposed donors was purchased from a commercial source. PBMCs were isolated from leukapheresis product or whole blood by Ficoll-Paque PLUS gradient centrifugation. PBMCs were either cryopreserved at -140 degrees C or used fresh in the expansion assay. The QIAamp Micro DNA Kit was used to extract genomic DNA from the CD4+ T cells.

Library preparation used the immunoSEQ multiplex PCR assay. On the study's bioinformatics: During preprocessing, nonproductive sequences were removed, as were CDR3s that did not start with C, did not end with F or W, or were shorter than 7 amino acids. The MANAFEST web app was used to call antigen-specific clonotypes on the basis of expansion compared with the reference and with other culture wells. A clone counted as positive if significantly expanded in 2 of 3 replicate wells versus the reference culture at FDR below 0.05. For a clone to be considered positive, significant expansion relative to all other tandem wells and an odds ratio above 5 were also required. CDR3 homology was measured as pairwise Levenshtein distance, computed with the stringdist R package after trimming three terminal residues from each end. TCRdb limited this immuneACCESS table to in-frame rearrangements with V and J called. A share of clones is missing; checked studies link under half to unresolved V genes, and the rest is unexplained. That table furnishes V, J and clone size, whereas the DNA furnished D and trimming. The sample table contains over 25,000 clones; only one count was recorded for roughly 78% of them. The ten largest clonotypes hold 20% of the sample.

Recombination joined TRBV3-1 (or the pseudogene TRBV3-2) with TRBJ1-2, with no reliable assignment of the D segment. The sequencing sample was made of CD4+ T cells from PBMCs, cultured in vitro. This receptor was taken from a human donor in good health. The DNA sequence is given as TGTGCCAGCAGCCAAAGCGGCTATGGCTACACCTTC. Its protein product is CASSQSGYGYTF.